Sequencing of this TCR beta chain was carried out in a study of OX40 agonist ivuxolimab in advanced cancers. Notes on the research overall: The costimulatory receptor OX40 (CD134) was targeted by ivuxolimab, a fully human IgG2 agonistic monoclonal antibody. The paper describes the monotherapy dose-escalation part (N ≈ 52 patients) of the phase I trial of ivuxolimab. Peripheral TCRbeta sequencing was intended to test whether TCR sequence diversity was altered and clonal T-cell expansion was caused by ivuxolimab. Intravenous ivuxolimab was administered to patients every 2 weeks at six dose levels: 0.01, 0.1, 0.3, 1.5, 3 and 10 mg/kg. Three dose-escalation patients achieved partial responses, one with hepatocellular carcinoma and two with cutaneous melanoma. Of the roughly 52 dose-escalation patients, hepatocellular carcinoma was present in some 19, melanoma in roughly 15, renal cell carcinoma in 9 and head and neck cancer in 9. Prior anti-PD-1, anti-PD-L1 or anti-CTLA-4 therapy was permitted, and about 40% of dose-escalation patients had received checkpoint inhibitors. A male proportion of roughly 85% and a mean age of approximately 60 years, ranging from 23 to 79, were recorded for the dose-escalation cohort. Points the paper makes about the study in general: At doses from 0.1 to 3.0 mg/kg, clonal expansion was seen in both CD4+ and CD8+ blood T cells between baseline and week 6. In the 0.1-3.0 mg/kg groups, partial responders were among the patients with the lowest normalized peripheral clonal expansion, particularly in CD8+ T cells. Low levels of normalized T-cell clonal expansion were also seen in some nonresponding patients. Which antigens the clonally expanded peripheral T cells were specific for was not determined. After ivuxolimab, more expanded clones were found on average in CD8+ T cells than in CD4+ T cells.

Genomic DNA was isolated from the sorted cells so that the TCRbeta CDR3 region could be sequenced. TCRbeta CDR3 regions were sequenced using the immunoSEQ Assay. TCRdb re-hosts the immuneACCESS table, in-frame sequences only. Its copies lack some clones; in the studies checked, an unresolved V gene accounts for under half of them, and the cause for the rest is not known. In all, the sample holds about 60,000 clones, and around 93% of those were seen once. Approximately 18% of the sample rests with the top ten. A remark on this clone: The target of this receptor is not known. No base qualities exist here, and no much larger clone lies one base off it.

Trimming at the junction amounts to 0 bases on V and 2 bases on J, and the germline ends lie 7 bases apart. The germline V gene yields SGDLS for CDR1 and YYNGEE for CDR2. Reading from cysteine to phenylalanine, the CDR3 counts 14 amino acids. The kept DNA is CDR3 alone, 42 bases in frame from the first base. The trial excluded patients who had a history of autoimmune disease or were on systemic immunosuppression. In every dose cohort, peripheral blood was drawn for TCR sequencing at baseline, cycle 4 day 1, and cycle 7 day 1. The samples were taken from a phase I, first-in-human, multicenter, open-label dose-escalation trial of ivuxolimab. The trial enrolled adults with locally advanced or metastatic head and neck squamous cell, hepatocellular, melanoma or renal cell carcinoma. CD4+ and CD8+ T cells were sorted separately from peripheral blood before TCR sequencing.

Sample: CD4+ or CD8+ T cells sorted from blood, taken in a trial of the OX40 agonist ivuxolimab. The clonotype comes from an adult with an advanced solid tumor such as melanoma, head and neck, liver or kidney cancer. Here the chain combines TRBV9 and TRBJ2-3; the D gene is not confidently resolved. This receptor has the CDR3 CASSVVRATDTQYF. The nucleotides are TGTGCCAGCAGCGTAGTTAGGGCCACAGATACGCAGTATTTT.